This T cell receptor (beta chain) was captured by sequencing in a study of shared clonotypes between healthy human individuals. Terminally differentiated effector memory CD45RA+ cells were left out of the naive CD8 fraction, which was CD45RO-negative and positively selected for CCR7. Using immunoSEQ multiplex PCR, the repertoire was profiled, and TCRdb retains in-frame clones only, with some absent. The table lists over 750,000 clones, 96% of them singletons. V was pared by 0 bases and J by 6 bases, with 9 bases of the junction left unmatched. Germline V CDR1 and CDR2: GTSNPN, SVGIG (reference sequence). The CDR3 spans 16 residues.

The sequencing input was naive CD8+ T cells sorted from blood. The sequence came from a man aged 30 to 45 in good health. This rearrangement joins TRBV30 to TRBJ1-5, with 9 positions matching TRBD1. The CDR3 nucleotides are TGTGCCTGGAGTGTACCGTGGACAGGGGCATTTCAGCCCCAGCATTTT. Its protein is CAWSVPWTGAFQPQHF. Combining the CDR3 with reference TRBV30 and TRBJ1-5 gives the whole variable domain SQTIHQWPATLVQPVGSPLSLECTVEGTSNPNLYWYRQAAGRGLQLLFYSVGIGQISSEVPQNLSASRPQDRQFILSSKKLLLSDSGFYLCAWSVPWTGAFQPQHFGDGTRLSIL.